The clone carrying this T cell receptor beta chain was observed a handful of times. What it binds is not known. The data are from a study of beta chain features in type 1 diabetes. Regarding the study as a whole: Patients with type 1 diabetes carried fewer insertions and had more deletions at their VDJ junctions.

The investigators reverse transcribed all of the isolated RNA, so they sequenced expressed TCRB transcripts. The table came from immunoSEQ multiplex PCR; TCRdb's copy has only in-frame clones and leaves some out. The data contain about 320,000 clones, 12% to 15% of them seen just once; the ten biggest clones take up more than 6.5%. V was shortened by 1 base and J by 7 bases, with 8 bases between the two germline ends. CDR3 size: 14 residues. Germline CDR1 reads SGHNT; CDR2 reads YENEEA. This TCR was recovered from a man aged 30 to 45 in good health. Sequencing was performed on central memory CD4+ T cells from blood. The chain has TRBV11-3 and TRBJ1-6, with D perhaps TRBD1 (5 bases). The CDR3, as DNA: TGTGCCAGCAGCTTAGGGGACGGAAATTCACCCCTCCACTTT. Its protein is CASSLGDGNSPLHF.